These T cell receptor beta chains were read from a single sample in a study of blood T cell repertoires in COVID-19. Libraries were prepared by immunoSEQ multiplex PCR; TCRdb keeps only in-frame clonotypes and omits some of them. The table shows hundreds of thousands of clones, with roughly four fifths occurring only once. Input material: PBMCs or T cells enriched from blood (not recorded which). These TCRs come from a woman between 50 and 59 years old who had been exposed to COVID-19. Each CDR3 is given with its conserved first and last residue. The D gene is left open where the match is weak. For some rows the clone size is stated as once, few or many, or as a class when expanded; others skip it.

CDR3nt: TGTGCCAGCAGTTACTCGGCGGATTCACCCCTCCACTTT
CDR3aa: CASSYSADSPLHF
v_gene: TRBV6-5
d_gene: NA
abundance: few
j_gene: TRBJ1-6

CDR3nt: TGTGCCAGCAGTCCGAGGACAGTTGTGGGCAATCAGCCCCAGCATTTT
CDR3aa: CASSPRTVVGNQPQHF
v_gene: TRBV6-2/TRBV6-3
d_gene: NA
abundance: many
j_gene: TRBJ1-5

CDR3nt: TGTGCCAGCAGCCGGTCTGGAAACACCATATATTTT
CDR3aa: CASSRSGNTIYF
v_gene: TRBV9
d_gene: NA
abundance: NA
j_gene: TRBJ1-3

CDR3nt: TGTGCCAGCAGCCTCGACAGAGGCAGTAAGAGGGCTTTCTTT
CDR3aa: CASSLDRGSKRAFF
v_gene: TRBV27
d_gene: NA
abundance: NA
j_gene: TRBJ1-1

CDR3nt: TGTGCCACCAGCAGAGATCCCGGACAGGCTTACGAGCAGTACTTC
CDR3aa: CATSRDPGQAYEQYF
v_gene: TRBV15
d_gene: TRBD1
abundance: NA
j_gene: TRBJ2-7

CDR3nt: TGTGCCTGGCCATTCAGGGTGCACTATGGCTACACCTTC
CDR3aa: CAWPFRVHYGYTF
v_gene: TRBV30
d_gene: NA
abundance: NA
j_gene: TRBJ1-2

CDR3nt: TGTGCCAGCAGTTTAGTGCGGGGGGGGACAGATACGCAGTATTTT
CDR3aa: CASSLVRGGTDTQYF
v_gene: TRBV28
d_gene: TRBD2
abundance: NA
j_gene: TRBJ2-3

CDR3nt: TGTGCCAGCAGTTACTACGGGAAAACCTCTGGAAACACCATATATTTT
CDR3aa: CASSYYGKTSGNTIYF
v_gene: TRBV6-6
d_gene: NA
abundance: NA
j_gene: TRBJ1-3

CDR3nt: TGTGCCAGTTCGAGGTTAGCCAAAAACATTCAGTACTTC
CDR3aa: CASSRLAKNIQYF
v_gene: TRBV19
d_gene: NA
abundance: NA
j_gene: TRBJ2-4

CDR3nt: TGTGCCAGCAGCTTTGAGAGCTCCTACGAGCAGTACTTC
CDR3aa: CASSFESSYEQYF
v_gene: TRBV6-2/TRBV6-3
d_gene: NA
abundance: NA
j_gene: TRBJ2-7

CDR3nt: TGTGCCAGCAGCTTGGGTACAGGGGAGCGGGAGCAGTACTTC
CDR3aa: CASSLGTGEREQYF
v_gene: TRBV5-5
d_gene: TRBD1
abundance: NA
j_gene: TRBJ2-7

CDR3nt: TGTGCTAGTGCCCTAAGTGGTTCGATAGGCAATCAGCCCCAGCATTTT
CDR3aa: CASALSGSIGNQPQHF
v_gene: TRBV12-5
d_gene: NA
abundance: NA
j_gene: TRBJ1-5

CDR3nt: TGTGCCAGCAGCGCGACAGGGGTCAATGAGCAGTTCTTC
CDR3aa: CASSATGVNEQFF
v_gene: TRBV11-2
d_gene: TRBD1
abundance: NA
j_gene: TRBJ2-1

CDR3nt: TGTGCCAGCCACGCAGCCTCCGACAGTGCCTATGGCTACACCTTC
CDR3aa: CASHAASDSAYGYTF
v_gene: TRBV2
d_gene: NA
abundance: NA
j_gene: TRBJ1-2

CDR3nt: TGTGCCAGCAGCGATCATCCCACGCGGGGGCTATACAATGAGCAGTTCTTC
CDR3aa: CASSDHPTRGLYNEQFF
v_gene: TRBV11-2
d_gene: NA
abundance: NA
j_gene: TRBJ2-1

CDR3nt: TGTGCCAGCAGCCAGGACAGCTACCTTCGGGAGCAGTTCTTC
CDR3aa: CASSQDSYLREQFF
v_gene: TRBV6-2/TRBV6-3
d_gene: NA
abundance: NA
j_gene: TRBJ2-1

CDR3nt: TGCAGCGTTGTCTCAGGGAGGCCGGGCACTGAAGCTTTCTTT
CDR3aa: CSVVSGRPGTEAFF
v_gene: TRBV29-1
d_gene: NA
abundance: NA
j_gene: TRBJ1-1

CDR3nt: TGTGCCAACCCTCTCGCTAGCGGGGGGTTCTACGAGCAGTACTTC
CDR3aa: CANPLASGGFYEQYF
v_gene: TRBV2
d_gene: TRBD2
abundance: NA
j_gene: TRBJ2-7

CDR3nt: TGCGCCAGCACACAGGGTTCTGAAGCTTTCTTT
CDR3aa: CASTQGSEAFF
v_gene: TRBV5-1
d_gene: NA
abundance: NA
j_gene: TRBJ1-1

CDR3nt: TGTGCCAGCAGCTGGACGGGGGGTGATGGCTACACCTTC
CDR3aa: CASSWTGGDGYTF
v_gene: TRBV13
d_gene: NA
abundance: NA
j_gene: TRBJ1-2

CDR3nt: TGTGCCAGCAGCCCCCCCGGCAGGGGTGGATCACCCCTCCACTTT
CDR3aa: CASSPPGRGGSPLHF
v_gene: TRBV21-1
d_gene: NA
abundance: NA
j_gene: TRBJ1-6

CDR3nt: TGTGCCAGCAGCTTGCAACAGGGGTCGGGTGGCTACACCTTC
CDR3aa: CASSLQQGSGGYTF
v_gene: TRBV7-6
d_gene: TRBD1
abundance: NA
j_gene: TRBJ1-2

CDR3nt: TGTGCCAGTCAGGACAGGGGACAGCCCCAGCATTTT
CDR3aa: CASQDRGQPQHF
v_gene: TRBV19
d_gene: TRBD1
abundance: NA
j_gene: TRBJ1-5

CDR3nt: TGCAGCGTTATCGGGGGGGCGAATGGCTACACCTTC
CDR3aa: CSVIGGANGYTF
v_gene: TRBV29-1
d_gene: NA
abundance: NA
j_gene: TRBJ1-2

CDR3nt: TGTGCCAGCAGCCAAGATACTAGGTTCCTGGGGGAGCAGTACTTC
CDR3aa: CASSQDTRFLGEQYF
v_gene: TRBV4-2
d_gene: NA
abundance: NA
j_gene: TRBJ2-7

CDR3nt: TGTGCCAGCAGGCAGAATATGAACACTGAAGCTTTCTTT
CDR3aa: CASRQNMNTEAFF
v_gene: TRBV27
d_gene: NA
abundance: NA
j_gene: TRBJ1-1

CDR3nt: TGCAGTGCTAGTGAACGAGGGATAACCTACGAGCAGTACTTC
CDR3aa: CSASERGITYEQYF
v_gene: TRBV20-1
d_gene: NA
abundance: few
j_gene: TRBJ2-7

CDR3nt: TGCGCCAGCTCCGAACGGGATTTCTATGGCTACACCTTC
CDR3aa: CASSERDFYGYTF
v_gene: TRBV10-1
d_gene: NA
abundance: NA
j_gene: TRBJ1-2

CDR3nt: TGTGCCAGCAGCCTTACAGGGGCAGGCTACGAGCAGTACTTC
CDR3aa: CASSLTGAGYEQYF
v_gene: TRBV7-6
d_gene: TRBD1
abundance: NA
j_gene: TRBJ2-7